This T cell receptor beta chain was sequenced in a study of blood T cell repertoires in COVID-19. Study as a whole: Spain, Italy and the United States supplied samples that represented acute and convalescent COVID-19.

This clone was observed a single time. Germline loops: CDR1 SQVTM, CDR2 ANQGSEA. The CDR3 loop spans 15 amino acids. V was clipped by 8 bases and J by 4 bases, with 24 bases between them. Produced via immunoSEQ multiplex PCR; TCRdb's table is partial and in-frame only. The table includes fewer than 400,000 clones, 85% to 95% detected once. Clinical history as reported by participants underpinned cohort assignment. V is TRBV29-1 and J is TRBJ2-7, with a tentative D call TRBD1 (6 bases). The source is a woman in her 30s who had been exposed to COVID-19. Sequencing was performed on PBMCs or T cells enriched from blood (not recorded which). The CDR3 coding sequence is TGCAGCATCACCGCCGGTAACAGGGCCAATTACGAGCAGTACTTC. It encodes CSITAGNRANYEQYF.